A selection of T cell receptor beta chains follows, all from one sample in a study of blood T cell repertoires in COVID-19. Method: immunoSEQ multiplex PCR; TCRdb's copy keeps in-frame clones and lacks some. The repertoire holds approximately 110,000 clones, around 74% seen once, with approximately 5.9% in the top ten. The material sequenced was peripheral blood. Receptors originate from an elderly man with COVID-19, enrolled during active disease. CDR3s include the opening cysteine and the closing phenylalanine or tryptophan. D genes are given only for firm matches. Clone size, where shown, is once, few, many, or a class for clones that have expanded.

- | TRBJ1-1 | TRBD1 | TRBV5-6 | CASSLQGDRNTEAFF | TGTGCCAGCAGCTTACAAGGGGACAGGAACACTGAAGCTTTCTTT
- | TRBJ2-5 | TRBD2 | TRBV24-1 | CATSDPGLAVRETQYF | TGTGCCACCAGTGATCCGGGACTAGCGGTCCGCGAGACCCAGTACTTC
- | TRBJ2-2 | - | TRBV12-1 | CASSPDTGELFF | TGTGCCAGCAGCCCCGACACCGGGGAGCTGTTTTTT
- | TRBJ1-1 | - | TRBV7-8 | CASSLVTGGEMNTEAFF | TGTGCCAGCAGCTTAGTAACAGGCGGAGAAATGAACACTGAAGCTTTCTTT
- | TRBJ2-7 | - | TRBV7-9 | CASSPRDTYSYEQYF | TGTGCCAGCAGCCCCCGGGACACCTACTCCTACGAGCAGTACTTC
- | TRBJ1-1 | TRBD1 | TRBV27 | CASSLRPGQGNTEAFF | TGTGCCAGCAGCCTACGTCCCGGACAGGGGAACACTGAAGCTTTCTTT
few | TRBJ2-7 | - | TRBV11-2 | CASSPSTFYEQYF | TGTGCCAGCAGCCCCTCTACTTTCTACGAGCAGTACTTC
- | TRBJ2-3 | TRBD2 | TRBV6-5 | CASSRRTRTDTQYF | TGTGCCAGCAGCCGACGGACTAGGACAGATACGCAGTATTTT
- | TRBJ2-2 | - | TRBV18 | CASSPLASANTGELFF | TGTGCCAGCTCACCATTGGCAAGCGCTAACACCGGGGAGCTGTTTTTT
few | TRBJ1-3 | - | TRBV2 | CASKPESSGNTIYF | TGTGCCAGCAAGCCGGAGAGCTCTGGAAACACCATATATTTT
few | TRBJ1-2 | TRBD1 | TRBV6-5 | CASSPGGRGYTF | TGTGCCAGCAGTCCAGGGGGCCGTGGCTACACCTTC
- | TRBJ2-4 | TRBD2 | TRBV6-5 | CASTASGGRDIQYF | TGTGCCAGCACCGCCTCGGGCGGGAGGGACATTCAGTACTTC
- | TRBJ2-4 | TRBD2 | TRBV3-1/TRBV3-2 | CASSQSPGSGGDIQYF | TGTGCCAGCAGCCAAAGCCCAGGGAGCGGGGGGGACATTCAGTACTTC
few | TRBJ2-5 | - | TRBV5-4 | CASSLRGFQETQYF | TGTGCCAGCAGCTTGAGGGGGTTCCAAGAGACCCAGTACTTC
few | TRBJ2-1 | TRBD1 | TRBV6-5 | CASRHRTGGNEQFF | TGTGCCAGCAGACACAGGACAGGAGGTAATGAGCAGTTCTTC
- | TRBJ2-7 | TRBD2 | TRBV3-1/TRBV3-2 | CASSQSYSGSTYEQYF | TGTGCCAGCAGCCAATCTTATAGCGGGAGTACCTACGAGCAGTACTTC
few | TRBJ2-3 | TRBD2 | TRBV28 | CASRGTSGGTDTQYF | TGTGCCAGCCGAGGGACTAGCGGGGGGACAGATACGCAGTATTTT
- | TRBJ2-7 | - | TRBV15 | CATSRDGARSYEQYF | TGTGCCACCAGCAGAGATGGGGCACGGAGCTACGAGCAGTACTTC
many | TRBJ2-7 | TRBD2 | TRBV5-1 | CASSLDTSGSEQYF | TGCGCCAGCAGCTTGGATACTAGCGGGAGCGAGCAGTACTTC
medium-sized | TRBJ1-5 | - | TRBV28 | CASSFWNRAGQPQHF | TGTGCCAGCAGTTTTTGGAACAGGGCCGGGCAGCCCCAGCATTTT
- | TRBJ2-3 | TRBD2 | TRBV5-1 | CASSTGLAGRDTQYF | TGCGCCAGCAGCACAGGACTAGCGGGAAGAGATACGCAGTATTTT
- | TRBJ2-7 | TRBD1 | TRBV20-1 | CSASPGQGGAYEQYF | TGCAGTGCTAGTCCGGGACAGGGAGGGGCCTACGAGCAGTACTTC
- | TRBJ1-2 | - | TRBV24-1 | CATSDPSRGLYGYTF | TGTGCCACCAGTGACCCCTCACGCGGTTTGTATGGCTACACCTTC
- | TRBJ2-5 | TRBD1 | TRBV12-3/TRBV12-4 | CASTLTGQETQYF | TGTGCCAGCACCTTGACAGGGCAAGAGACCCAGTACTTC
few | TRBJ1-1 | - | TRBV2 | CASSVEIANTEAFF | TGTGCCAGCTCTGTGGAGATTGCGAACACTGAAGCTTTCTTT
- | TRBJ2-5 | TRBD1 | TRBV2 | CASSDRGTGEETQYF | TGTGCCAGCAGTGATCGCGGGACAGGCGAAGAGACCCAGTACTTC
- | TRBJ1-5 | - | TRBV4-3 | CASSQDRYFQPQHF | TGCGCCAGCAGCCAAGACAGGTACTTTCAGCCCCAGCATTTT
- | TRBJ2-1 | TRBD2 | TRBV11-2 | CASSPSGSGLYNEQFF | TGTGCCAGCAGCCCATCAGGTAGCGGGCTTTACAATGAGCAGTTCTTC
once | TRBJ1-4 | TRBD1 | TRBV5-1 | CASSLFPRDRGLRSNEKLFF | TGCGCCAGCAGCTTGTTCCCCCGGGACAGGGGGCTTCGGTCTAATGAAAAACTGTTTTTT
- | TRBJ2-4 | TRBD1 | TRBV28 | CASSWGKTGLNIQYF | TGTGCCAGCAGTTGGGGTAAGACAGGGTTGAACATTCAGTACTTC
- | TRBJ2-3 | TRBD2 | TRBV5-1 | CASSTGTSGRTDTQYF | TGCGCCAGCAGCACCGGGACTAGCGGCCGCACAGATACGCAGTATTTT
- | TRBJ2-1 | - | TRBV7-3 | CASSPGSHGNEQFF | TGTGCCAGCAGCCCTGGGAGCCACGGCAATGAGCAGTTCTTC
once | TRBJ2-7 | TRBD1 | TRBV19 | CASRAGQATYEQYF | TGTGCCAGTAGAGCCGGACAGGCAACCTACGAGCAGTACTTC
- | TRBJ2-5 | TRBD2 | TRBV5-8 | CASRSGLAVQETQYF | TGTGCCAGCAGAAGCGGACTAGCGGTACAAGAGACCCAGTACTTC
- | TRBJ2-7 | - | TRBV6-2/TRBV6-3 | CASSYIGGLYEQYF | TGTGCCAGCAGTTACATCGGGGGGCTCTACGAGCAGTACTTC
few | TRBJ1-5 | TRBD1 | TRBV18 | CASSLGQGSQPQHF | TGTGCCAGCTCACTGGGACAGGGGTCACAGCCCCAGCATTTT
- | TRBJ1-6 | - | TRBV10-1 | CASSAPGGNRERNYNSPLHF | TGCGCCAGCAGTGCCCCCGGAGGGAATAGGGAGAGAAACTATAATTCACCCCTCCACTTT
- | TRBJ1-1 | - | TRBV15 | CATSSVSRGPNTEAFF | TGTGCCACCAGCAGTGTCTCAAGGGGTCCGAACACTGAAGCTTTCTTT
- | TRBJ2-3 | TRBD2 | TRBV3-1/TRBV3-2 | CASSQPFGGGVTDTQYF | TGTGCCAGCAGCCAACCCTTCGGGGGAGGGGTGACAGATACGCAGTATTTT
- | TRBJ1-3 | TRBD1 | TRBV11-2 | CASSYKGDRGF | TGTGCCAGCAGCTACAAAGGGGACAGGGGTTTT
- | TRBJ2-1 | TRBD2 | TRBV4-1 | CASSQNGREFF | TGCGCCAGCAGCCAAAACGGGAGGGAGTTCTTC
- | TRBJ2-7 | TRBD2 | TRBV9 | CASSVGREVDEQYF | TGTGCCAGCAGCGTTGGGCGGGAGGTCGACGAGCAGTACTTC
- | TRBJ1-4 | - | TRBV24-1 | CATSDHLNEKLFF | TGTGCCACCAGTGACCATCTAAATGAAAAACTGTTTTTT
few | TRBJ2-2 | TRBD2 | TRBV13 | CASSFSGRRDTGELFF | TGTGCCAGCAGCTTTAGCGGGAGGAGGGACACCGGGGAGCTGTTTTTT
- | TRBJ2-7 | TRBD2 | TRBV5-3 | CARSSAQFLADSYEQYF | TGTGCCAGAAGCTCAGCACAATTTCTAGCGGACTCCTACGAGCAGTACTTC
few | TRBJ2-4 | - | TRBV6-2/TRBV6-3 | CASSYAGDIQYF | TGTGCCAGCAGTTATGCAGGGGACATTCAGTACTTC
few | TRBJ1-1 | TRBD1 | TRBV6-6 | CASSLLSTGTMNTEAFF | TGTGCCAGCAGTCTGCTATCGACAGGGACCATGAACACTGAAGCTTTCTTT
- | TRBJ2-7 | TRBD2 | TRBV5-4 | CASSRREGGSYEQYF | TGTGCCAGCAGCCGGCGGGAGGGAGGGTCCTACGAGCAGTACTTC
- | TRBJ2-6 | - | TRBV7-3 | CASSEGQGWASGANVLTF | TGTGCCAGCAGCGAAGGTCAGGGTTGGGCCTCTGGGGCCAACGTCCTGACTTTC
few | TRBJ2-7 | - | TRBV7-9 | CASSSGNQNEQYF | TGTGCCAGCAGCTCCGGGAACCAAAACGAGCAGTACTTC
- | TRBJ2-1 | TRBD2 | TRBV18 | CASSLGLAGGNEQFF | TGTGCCAGCTCACTGGGACTAGCGGGAGGAAATGAGCAGTTCTTC
few | TRBJ2-5 | TRBD2 | TRBV4-2 | CASSQAQGAGAETQYF | TGTGCCAGCAGCCAAGCCCAGGGAGCGGGAGCGGAGACCCAGTACTTC
once | TRBJ2-1 | TRBD2 | TRBV7-8 | CASSLSGGEQFF | TGTGCCAGCAGCCTTAGCGGGGGTGAGCAGTTCTTC
- | TRBJ2-3 | - | TRBV25-1 | CASSEYKGGGTDTQYF | TGTGCCAGCAGTGAATATAAAGGGGGAGGCACAGATACGCAGTATTTT
once | TRBJ2-1 | - | TRBV11-2 | CASSSPGSFDNEQFF | TGTGCCAGCAGCTCTCCCGGGTCCTTCGACAATGAGCAGTTCTTC
- | TRBJ1-6 | - | TRBV27 | CASSSDQGTGSPLHF | TGTGCCAGCAGTTCTGACCAGGGGACGGGTTCACCCCTCCACTTT
- | TRBJ2-7 | TRBD2 | TRBV29-1 | CSVGDYRYEQYF | TGCAGCGTCGGGGACTACCGATACGAGCAGTACTTC
- | TRBJ1-1 | TRBD1 | TRBV19 | CASSDRAYTEAFF | TGTGCCAGCTCGGACAGGGCGTACACTGAAGCTTTCTTT
- | TRBJ1-2 | TRBD1 | TRBV5-6 | CASSTARQGAYGGYTF | TGTGCCAGCAGCACCGCACGACAGGGGGCCTATGGTGGCTACACCTTC
- | TRBJ2-7 | - | TRBV9 | CASSESGAPFGEQYF | TGTGCCAGCAGCGAGTCGGGAGCCCCGTTCGGCGAGCAGTACTTC